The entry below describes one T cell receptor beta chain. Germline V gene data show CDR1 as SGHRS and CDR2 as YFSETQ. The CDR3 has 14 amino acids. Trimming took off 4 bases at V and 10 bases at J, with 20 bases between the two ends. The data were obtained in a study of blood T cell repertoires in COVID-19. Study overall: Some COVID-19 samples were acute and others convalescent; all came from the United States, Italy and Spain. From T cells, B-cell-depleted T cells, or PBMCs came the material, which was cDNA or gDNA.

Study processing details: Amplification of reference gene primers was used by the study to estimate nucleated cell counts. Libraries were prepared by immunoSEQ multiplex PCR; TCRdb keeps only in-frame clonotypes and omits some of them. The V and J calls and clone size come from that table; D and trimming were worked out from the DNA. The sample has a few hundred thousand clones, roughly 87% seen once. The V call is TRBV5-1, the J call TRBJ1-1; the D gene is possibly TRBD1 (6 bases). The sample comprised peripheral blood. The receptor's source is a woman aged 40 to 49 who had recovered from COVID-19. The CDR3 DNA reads TGCGCCAGCAGCAGTCAGGGGACGGCTCAGCGAGCTTTCTTT. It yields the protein CASSSQGTAQRAFF.